One T cell receptor beta chain is described in this entry. Its target is not known. The record originates from a study of cytomegalovirus exposure and HLA in healthy donors. Everyone who donated was a healthy bone marrow donor. 13 Jbeta primers and 60 Vbeta primers were used for the PCR. Generated by immunoSEQ multiplex PCR, the TCRdb table keeps only in-frame clones and is missing some. The profile shows around 100,000 clones, 79% of them singletons. Study-level results: Among TCR beta chains, those listed as cytomegalovirus-associated numbered under 200. In a later analysis, common viral pathogens appeared linked to several of the most significant clusters.

The sequenced material came from PBMCs. The receptor comes from a woman aged 35 to 49 in good health and CMV-seronegative.

In DNA, the CDR3 is TGTGCCAGCAGCTTAGGCGGGGGTGAGGTCGCCTATGGCTACACCTTC. Its protein product is CASSLGGGEVAYGYTF. The chain carries TRBV7-2 and TRBJ1-2; tentatively, D is TRBD1 (5 bases). Germline CDR1 is SGHTA and CDR2 is FQGNSA. The CDR3 is made up of 16 amino acids. Trimming removed 1 base from V and 4 bases from J, with 16 bases in between.